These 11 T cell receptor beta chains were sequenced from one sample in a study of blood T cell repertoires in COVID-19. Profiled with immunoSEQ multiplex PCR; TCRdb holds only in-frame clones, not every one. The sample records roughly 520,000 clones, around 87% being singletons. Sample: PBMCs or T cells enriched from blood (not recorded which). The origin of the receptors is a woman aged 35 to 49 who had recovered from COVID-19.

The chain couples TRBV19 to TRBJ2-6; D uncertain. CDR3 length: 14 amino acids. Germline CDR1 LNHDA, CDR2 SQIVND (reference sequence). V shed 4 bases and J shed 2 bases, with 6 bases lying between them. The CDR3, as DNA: TGTGCCAGTAGTAGCGGCACTGGGGCCAACGTCCTGACTTTC. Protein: CASSSGTGANVLTF.

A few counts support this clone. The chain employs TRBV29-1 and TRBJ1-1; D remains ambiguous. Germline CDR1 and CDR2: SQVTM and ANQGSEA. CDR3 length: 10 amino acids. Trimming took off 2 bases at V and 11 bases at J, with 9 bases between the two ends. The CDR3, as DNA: TGCAGCGTTGAAAGGGAGTATGCTTTCTTT. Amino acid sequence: CSVEREYAFF.

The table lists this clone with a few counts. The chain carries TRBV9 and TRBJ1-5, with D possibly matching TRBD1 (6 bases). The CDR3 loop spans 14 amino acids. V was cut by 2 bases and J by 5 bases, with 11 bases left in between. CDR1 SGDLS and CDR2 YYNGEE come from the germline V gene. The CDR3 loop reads CASSVGTGHQPQHF. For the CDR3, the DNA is TGTGCCAGCAGCGTGGGTACAGGGCATCAGCCCCAGCATTTT. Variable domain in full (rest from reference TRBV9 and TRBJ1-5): DSGVTQTPKHLITATGQRVTLRCSPRSGDLSVYWYQQSLDQGLQFLIQYYNGEERAKGNILERFSAQQFPDLHSELNLSSLELGDSALYFCASSVGTGHQPQHFGDGTRLSIL.

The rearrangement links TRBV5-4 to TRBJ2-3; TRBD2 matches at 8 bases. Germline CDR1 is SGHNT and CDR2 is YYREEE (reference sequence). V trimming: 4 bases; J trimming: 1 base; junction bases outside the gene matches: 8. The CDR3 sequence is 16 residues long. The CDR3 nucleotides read TGTGCCAGCAGCCCTTATAGCGGGAAAGGCACAGATACGCAGTATTTT. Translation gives CASSPYSGKGTDTQYF.

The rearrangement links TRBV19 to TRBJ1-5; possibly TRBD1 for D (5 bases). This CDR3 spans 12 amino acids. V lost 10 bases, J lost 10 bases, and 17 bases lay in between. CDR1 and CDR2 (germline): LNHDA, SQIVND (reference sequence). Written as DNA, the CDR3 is TGTGCCATCTCCCGGGCCGGGGGTCCCCAGCATTTT. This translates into CAISRAGGPQHF.

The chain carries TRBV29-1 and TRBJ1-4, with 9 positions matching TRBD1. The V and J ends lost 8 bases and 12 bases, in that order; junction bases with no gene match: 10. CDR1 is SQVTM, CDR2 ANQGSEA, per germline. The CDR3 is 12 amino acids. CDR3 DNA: TGCAGCATAAGGGACAGGGAGGATGAACTGTTTTTT. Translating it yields CSIRDREDELFF.

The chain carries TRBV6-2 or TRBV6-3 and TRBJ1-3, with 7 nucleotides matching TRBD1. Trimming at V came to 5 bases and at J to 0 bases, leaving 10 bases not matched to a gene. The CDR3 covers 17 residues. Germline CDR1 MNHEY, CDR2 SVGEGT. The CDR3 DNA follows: TGTGCCAGCAGTCACCGGGACAGCTTCCACTCTGGAAACACCATATATTTT. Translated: CASSHRDSFHSGNTIYF.

Here the CDR3 DNA reads TGTGCCAGCAGGCGAACTAGTCAAAGCTATGGCTACACCTTC. It specifies CASRRTSQSYGYTF. The chain combines TRBV3-1 (or the pseudogene TRBV3-2) with TRBJ1-2; unclear D gene. Trimming removed 6 bases at V and 4 bases at J, with 15 bases between. This CDR3 spans 14 amino acids. Germline V gives CDR1 LGHDT, CDR2 YNNKEL (reference sequence).

The CDR3 DNA reads as TGTGCCAGCAGTAAGACTAGCGGGAGGTTGGAGGAGACCCAGTACTTC. Residues: CASSKTSGRLEETQYF. This chain uses TRBV2 with TRBJ2-5; TRBD2 aligns across 13 bases. Germline loops: CDR1 SNHLY, CDR2 FYNNEI. This CDR3 contains 16 residues. Unmatched junction bases numbered 8, after V lost 5 bases and J lost 5 bases.

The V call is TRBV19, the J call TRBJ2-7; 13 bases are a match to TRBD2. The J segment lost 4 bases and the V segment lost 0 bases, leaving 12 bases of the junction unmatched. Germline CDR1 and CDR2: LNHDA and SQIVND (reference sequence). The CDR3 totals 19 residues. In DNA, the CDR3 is TGTGCCAGTAGTATAGATCGGCGGAGGGGGACTAGCGGGACATACGAGCAGTACTTC. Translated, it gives CASSIDRRRGTSGTYEQYF.

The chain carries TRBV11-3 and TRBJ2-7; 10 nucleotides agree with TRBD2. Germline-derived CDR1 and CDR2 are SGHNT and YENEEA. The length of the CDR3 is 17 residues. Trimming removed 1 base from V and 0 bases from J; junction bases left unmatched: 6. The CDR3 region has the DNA TGTGCCAGCAGCTTAGGTCTAGCGGGAGTCCCCTCCTACGAGCAGTACTTC. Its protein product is CASSLGLAGVPSYEQYF.